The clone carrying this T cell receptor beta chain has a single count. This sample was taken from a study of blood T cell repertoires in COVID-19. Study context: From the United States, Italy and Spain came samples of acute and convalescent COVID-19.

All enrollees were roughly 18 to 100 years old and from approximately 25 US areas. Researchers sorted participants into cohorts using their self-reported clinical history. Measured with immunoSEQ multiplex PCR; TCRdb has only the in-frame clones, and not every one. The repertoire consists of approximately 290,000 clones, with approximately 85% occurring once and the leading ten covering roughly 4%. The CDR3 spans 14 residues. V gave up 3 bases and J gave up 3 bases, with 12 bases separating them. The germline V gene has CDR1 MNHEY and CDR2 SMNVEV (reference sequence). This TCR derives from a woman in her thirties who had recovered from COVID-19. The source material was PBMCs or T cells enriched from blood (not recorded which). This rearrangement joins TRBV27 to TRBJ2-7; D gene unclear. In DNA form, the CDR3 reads TGTGCCAGCAGTTTTGGGCAGGAATTCTACGAGCAGTACTTC. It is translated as CASSFGQEFYEQYF.